The entry below gives a single T cell receptor beta chain sequence along with its context. Under the authors' procedure: Reference gene primer amplification gave estimated nucleated cell counts. Assay: immunoSEQ multiplex PCR; the TCRdb copy retains only in-frame clones and omits some. V, J and clone size were drawn from that table, and D and trimming were deduced from the DNA. The sample shows 130,000 or so clones, 70% to 85% of them seen only once. This specimen belongs to a study of blood T cell repertoires in COVID-19. About the research overall: The United States, Italy and Spain provided the acute and convalescent COVID-19 samples. Sources were T cells, B-cell-depleted T cells, or PBMCs; the material itself was cDNA or gDNA.

The sample taken for sequencing was peripheral blood. This clonotype originated in a woman aged 60-75 years with acute or convalescent COVID-19.

This CDR3 is CASTQGTGIYGYTF. Written as DNA, the CDR3 is TGTGCCAGTACTCAAGGGACAGGGATCTATGGCTACACCTTC. The chain employs TRBV19 and TRBJ1-2, with TRBD1 identical over 9 bases. After removal of 7 bases from V and 4 bases from J, the junction contained 7 bases not matched to a gene. From germline, CDR1 is LNHDA and CDR2 SQIVND (reference sequence). This CDR3 spans 14 amino acids.